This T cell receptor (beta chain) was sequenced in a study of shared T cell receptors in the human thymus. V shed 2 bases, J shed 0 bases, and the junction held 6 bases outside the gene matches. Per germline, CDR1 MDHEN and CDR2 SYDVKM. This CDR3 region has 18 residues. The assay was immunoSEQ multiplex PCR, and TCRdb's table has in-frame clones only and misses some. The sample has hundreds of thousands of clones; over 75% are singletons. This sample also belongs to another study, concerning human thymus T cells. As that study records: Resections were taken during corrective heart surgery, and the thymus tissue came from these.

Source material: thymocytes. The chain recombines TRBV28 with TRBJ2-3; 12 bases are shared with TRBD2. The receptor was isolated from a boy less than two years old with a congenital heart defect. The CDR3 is CASSLITSGRSSTDTQYF. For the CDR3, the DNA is TGTGCCAGCAGTTTAATAACTAGCGGGAGGTCAAGCACAGATACGCAGTATTTT.